This T cell receptor beta chain was documented in a study of blood T cell repertoires in COVID-19. Trimming cost V 1 base and J 4 bases, with 7 bases left between them. The germline CDR1 and CDR2 sequences are SNHLY and FYNNEI. There are 13 residues in the CDR3. Clones were sequenced by immunoSEQ multiplex PCR, and TCRdb holds only the in-frame ones, with some missing. The sample has some 100,000 clones, over 65% seen once. The chain combines TRBV2 with TRBJ1-2; D is uncertain. The receptor's source is a woman aged 55-75 years with acute or convalescent COVID-19. Sample: peripheral blood. This chain's CDR3 is CASSEGSTYGYTF. DNA of the CDR3: TGTGCCAGCAGTGAAGGGAGCACCTATGGCTACACCTTC.